This T cell receptor beta chain came from a study of identical twins. Findings and caveats of the study: In monozygotic twins, models underestimated the sharing of out-of-frame TCR alpha. Beta clonotypes that were abundant in cord blood contained fewer insertions, a pattern absent from memory repertoires.

Carrying unique molecular identifiers, the cDNA also gained a universal primer site through template switching. TCRdb passed the 5' RACE reads through MiXCR, listing each CDR3 protein once. The repertoire holds 550,000 to 800,000 distinct CDR3 sequences, with roughly 7.2% as singletons. Trimming cost V 1 base and J 11 bases, with 12 bases left between them. This CDR3 region has 14 residues. Germline V CDR1 and CDR2: MGHRA, YSYEKL. Ten or more counts support this clonotype. What it binds is unknown. This sample was also put to use in a study of yellow fever vaccine responses in identical twins. Per that paper: Each twin's T cell response to the vaccine was reported to look partly convergent and partly personalized.

Material for sequencing was PBMCs. This TCR was recovered from a woman in her late teens or twenties in good health. The J gene is TRBJ1-6, the V gene TRBV4-1; D might be TRBD1 (6 bases). The CDR3 here is CASSQGGQLPPLHF. The CDR3 region has the DNA TGCGCCAGCAGCCAAGGGGGGCAGCTCCCACCCCTCCACTTT.